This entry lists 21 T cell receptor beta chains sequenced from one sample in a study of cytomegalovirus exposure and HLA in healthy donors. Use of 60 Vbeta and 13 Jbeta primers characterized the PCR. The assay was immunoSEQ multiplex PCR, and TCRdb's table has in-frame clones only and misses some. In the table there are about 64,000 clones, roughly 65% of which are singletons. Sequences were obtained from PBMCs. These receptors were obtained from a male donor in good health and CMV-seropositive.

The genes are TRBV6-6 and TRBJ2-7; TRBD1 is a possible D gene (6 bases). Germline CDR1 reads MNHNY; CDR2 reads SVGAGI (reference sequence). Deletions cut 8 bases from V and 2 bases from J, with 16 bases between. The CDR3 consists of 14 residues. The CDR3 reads CASRPRGTPYEQYF. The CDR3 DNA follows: TGTGCCAGCCGACCCAGGGGTACGCCCTACGAGCAGTACTTC.

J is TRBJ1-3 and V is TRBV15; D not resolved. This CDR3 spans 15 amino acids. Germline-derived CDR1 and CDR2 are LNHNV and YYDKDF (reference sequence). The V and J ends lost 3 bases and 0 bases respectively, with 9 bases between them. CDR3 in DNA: TGTGCCACCAGCAGTAGAGACACCTCTGGAAACACCATATATTTT. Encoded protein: CATSSRDTSGNTIYF.

This CDR3 reads CASRNRDREQYF. For the CDR3, the DNA is TGTGCCAGCAGAAACAGGGACCGCGAGCAGTACTTC. V and J are TRBV6-1 and TRBJ2-7, with D possibly TRBD1 on 6 matching bases. The CDR3 length is 12 residues. Trimming removed 6 bases from V and 6 bases from J, with 12 bases in between. CDR1 MNHNS and CDR2 SASEGT come from the germline V gene.

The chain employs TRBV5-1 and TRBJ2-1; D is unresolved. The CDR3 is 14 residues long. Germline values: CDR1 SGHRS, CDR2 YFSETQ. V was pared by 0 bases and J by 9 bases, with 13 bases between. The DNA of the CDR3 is TGCGCCAGCAGCTTGGAACCCCTTACCGGTGAGCAGTTCTTC. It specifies CASSLEPLTGEQFF.

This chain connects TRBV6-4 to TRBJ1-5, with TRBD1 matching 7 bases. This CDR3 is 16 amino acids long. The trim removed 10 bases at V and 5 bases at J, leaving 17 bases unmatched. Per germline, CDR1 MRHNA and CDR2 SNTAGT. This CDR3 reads CAILPFYRGTDQPQHF. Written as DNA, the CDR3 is TGTGCCATCCTTCCATTTTACAGGGGCACCGATCAGCCCCAGCATTTT.

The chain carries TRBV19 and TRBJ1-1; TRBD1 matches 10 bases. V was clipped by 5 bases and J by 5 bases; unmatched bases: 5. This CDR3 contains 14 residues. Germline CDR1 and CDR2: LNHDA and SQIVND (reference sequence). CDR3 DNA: TGTGCCAGTAGTCCGGGACAGGGGTGGACTGAAGCTTTCTTT. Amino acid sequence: CASSPGQGWTEAFF.

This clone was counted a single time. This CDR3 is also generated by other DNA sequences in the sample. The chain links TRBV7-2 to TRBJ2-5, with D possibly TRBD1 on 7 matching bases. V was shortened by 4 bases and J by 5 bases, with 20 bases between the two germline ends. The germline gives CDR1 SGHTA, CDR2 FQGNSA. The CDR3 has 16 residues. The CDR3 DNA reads TGTGCCAGCAGCTATAACAGGGGAGGCTCGGGGGAGACCCAGTACTTC. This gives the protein CASSYNRGGSGETQYF.

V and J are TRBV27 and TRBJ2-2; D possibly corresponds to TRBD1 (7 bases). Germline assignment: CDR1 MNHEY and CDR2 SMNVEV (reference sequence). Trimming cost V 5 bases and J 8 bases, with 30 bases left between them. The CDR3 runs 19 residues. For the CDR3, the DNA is TGTGCCAGCAGTCCCGGAGGTTTAAAGACAGGGCGGACTATAGGGGAGCTGTTTTTT. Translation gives CASSPGGLKTGRTIGELFF.

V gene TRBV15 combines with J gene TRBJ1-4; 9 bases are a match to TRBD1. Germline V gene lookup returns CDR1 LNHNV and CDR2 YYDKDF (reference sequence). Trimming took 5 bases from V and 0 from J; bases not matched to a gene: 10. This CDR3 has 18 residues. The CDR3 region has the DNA TGTGCCACCAGCGGGAAACAGGGGGCCCATGCAACTAATGAAAAACTGTTTTTT. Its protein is CATSGKQGAHATNEKLFF.

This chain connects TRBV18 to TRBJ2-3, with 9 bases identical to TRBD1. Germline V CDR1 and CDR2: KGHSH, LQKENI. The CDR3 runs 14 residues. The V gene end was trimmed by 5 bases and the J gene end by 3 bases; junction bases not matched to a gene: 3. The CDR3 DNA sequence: TGTGCCAGCTCAGTCGGACAGGGGACAGATACGCAGTATTTT. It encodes CASSVGQGTDTQYF.

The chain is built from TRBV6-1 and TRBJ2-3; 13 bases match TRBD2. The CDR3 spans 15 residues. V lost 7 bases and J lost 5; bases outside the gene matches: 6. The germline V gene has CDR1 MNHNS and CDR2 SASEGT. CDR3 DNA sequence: TGTGCCAGCATATCAGGACTAGCGGGAGTAGATACGCAGTATTTT. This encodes CASISGLAGVDTQYF.

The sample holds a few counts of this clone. The CDR3 loop is CATSRSGVETQYF. For the CDR3, the DNA is TGTGCCACCAGCAGATCCGGAGTAGAGACCCAGTACTTC. The rearrangement joins TRBV15 to TRBJ2-5, with D hard to call. V dropped 2 bases and J dropped 4 bases, with 8 bases sitting between them. In germline, CDR1 is LNHNV, CDR2 YYDKDF (reference sequence). The CDR3 sequence is 13 residues long.

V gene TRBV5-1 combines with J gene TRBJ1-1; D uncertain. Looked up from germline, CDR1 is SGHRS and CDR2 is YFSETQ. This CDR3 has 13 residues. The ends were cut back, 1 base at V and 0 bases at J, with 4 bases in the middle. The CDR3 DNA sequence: TGCGCCAGCAGCTTGCGTATGAACACTGAAGCTTTCTTT. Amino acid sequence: CASSLRMNTEAFF.

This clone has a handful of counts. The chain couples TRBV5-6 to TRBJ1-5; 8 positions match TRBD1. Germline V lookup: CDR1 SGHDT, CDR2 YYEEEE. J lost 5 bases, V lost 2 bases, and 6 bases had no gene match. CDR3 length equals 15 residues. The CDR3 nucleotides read TGTGCCAGCAGCTTAGGGGACAGGCCTTATCAGCCCCAGCATTTT. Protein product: CASSLGDRPYQPQHF.

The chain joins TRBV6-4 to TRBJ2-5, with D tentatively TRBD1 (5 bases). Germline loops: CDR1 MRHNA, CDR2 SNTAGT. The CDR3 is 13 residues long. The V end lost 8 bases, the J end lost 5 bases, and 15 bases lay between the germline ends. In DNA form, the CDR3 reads TGTGCCAGCTCACAAGGGGATTCGGAGACCCAGTACTTC. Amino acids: CASSQGDSETQYF.

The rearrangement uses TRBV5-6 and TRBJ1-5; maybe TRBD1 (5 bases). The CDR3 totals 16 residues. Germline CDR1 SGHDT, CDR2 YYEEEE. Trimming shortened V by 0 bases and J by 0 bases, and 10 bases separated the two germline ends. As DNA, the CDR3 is TGTGCCAGCAGCTTGGGGGGCCTCTATAGCAATCAGCCCCAGCATTTT. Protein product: CASSLGGLYSNQPQHF. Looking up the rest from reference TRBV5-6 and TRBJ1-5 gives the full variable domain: DAGVTQSPTHLIKTRGQQVTLRCSPKSGHDTVSWYQQALGQGPQFIFQYYEEEERQRGNFPDRFSGHQFPNYSSELNVNALLLGDSALYLCASSLGGLYSNQPQHFGDGTRLSIL.

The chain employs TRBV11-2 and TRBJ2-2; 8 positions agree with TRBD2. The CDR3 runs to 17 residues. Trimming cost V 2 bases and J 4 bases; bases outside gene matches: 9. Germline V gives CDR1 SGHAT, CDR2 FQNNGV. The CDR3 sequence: CASSLRTAGESTGELFF. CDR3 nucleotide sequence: TGTGCCAGCAGCTTACGGACAGCGGGGGAAAGCACCGGGGAGCTGTTTTTT.

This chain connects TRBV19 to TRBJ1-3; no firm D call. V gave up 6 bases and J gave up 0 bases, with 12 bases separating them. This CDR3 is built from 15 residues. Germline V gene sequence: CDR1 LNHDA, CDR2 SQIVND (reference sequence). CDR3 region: CASSPQFLSGNTIYF. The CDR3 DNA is TGTGCCAGTAGCCCACAGTTCCTCTCTGGAAACACCATATATTTT.

For the CDR3, the DNA is TGCGCCAGCGGGGGCGGGGGTGAGCAGTTCTTC. This translates into CASGGGGEQFF. J is TRBJ2-1 and V is TRBV5-1, with D perhaps TRBD2 (7 bases). Trimming took 7 bases from V and 9 from J, leaving 11 bases between them. The CDR3 has 11 amino acids. The germline CDR1 and CDR2 sequences are SGHRS and YFSETQ.

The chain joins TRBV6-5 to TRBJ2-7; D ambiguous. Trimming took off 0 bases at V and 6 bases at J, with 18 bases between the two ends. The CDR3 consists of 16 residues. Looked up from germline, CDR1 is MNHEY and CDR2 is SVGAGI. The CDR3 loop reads CASSYSRFLGPSEQYF. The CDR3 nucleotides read TGTGCCAGCAGTTACTCGAGGTTCCTCGGTCCCTCCGAGCAGTACTTC.

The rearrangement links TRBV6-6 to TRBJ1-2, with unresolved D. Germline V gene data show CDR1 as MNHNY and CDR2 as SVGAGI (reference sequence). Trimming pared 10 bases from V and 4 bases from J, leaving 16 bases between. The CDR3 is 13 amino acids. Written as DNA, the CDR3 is TGTGCCACCTCCGCGTCGAGCGCCTATGGCTACACCTTC. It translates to CATSASSAYGYTF.